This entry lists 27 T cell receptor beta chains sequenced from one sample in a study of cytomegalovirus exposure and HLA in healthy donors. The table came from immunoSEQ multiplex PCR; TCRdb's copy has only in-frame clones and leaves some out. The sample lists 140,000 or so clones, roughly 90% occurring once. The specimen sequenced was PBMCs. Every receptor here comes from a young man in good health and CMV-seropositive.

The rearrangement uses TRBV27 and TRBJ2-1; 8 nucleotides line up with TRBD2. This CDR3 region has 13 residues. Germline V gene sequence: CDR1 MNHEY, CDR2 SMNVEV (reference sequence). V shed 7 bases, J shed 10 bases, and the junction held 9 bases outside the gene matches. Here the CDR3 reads CASKTGTSYEQFF. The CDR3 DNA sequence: TGTGCCAGCAAAACCGGGACTAGTTACGAGCAGTTCTTC.

DNA of the CDR3: TGTGCCAGTAGTCACCGGACAGGGTCATTACCCTACGAGCAGTACTTC. Translation: CASSHRTGSLPYEQYF. The genes are TRBV19 and TRBJ2-7; 8 nucleotides match TRBD1. V lost 5 bases and J lost 2; bases outside the gene matches: 11. The CDR3 sequence is 16 residues long. CDR1 is LNHDA and CDR2 is SQIVND in the germline V gene (reference sequence).

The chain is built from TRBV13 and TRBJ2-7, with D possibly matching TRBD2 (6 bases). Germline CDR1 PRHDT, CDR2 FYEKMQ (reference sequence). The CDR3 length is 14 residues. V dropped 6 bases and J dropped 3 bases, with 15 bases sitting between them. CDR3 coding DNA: TGTGCCAGCAGGCGTATCGACGGGAGCTACGAGCAGTACTTC. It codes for CASRRIDGSYEQYF. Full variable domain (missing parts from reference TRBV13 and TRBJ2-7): AAGVIQSPRHLIKEKRETATLKCYPIPRHDTVYWYQQGPGQDPQFLISFYEKMQSDKGSIPDRFSAQQFSDYHSELNMSSLELGDSALYFCASRRIDGSYEQYFGPGTRLTVT.

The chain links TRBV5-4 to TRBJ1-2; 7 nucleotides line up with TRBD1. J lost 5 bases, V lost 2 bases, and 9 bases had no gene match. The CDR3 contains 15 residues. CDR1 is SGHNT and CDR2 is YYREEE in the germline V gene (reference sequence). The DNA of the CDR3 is TGTGCCAGCAGCTTTCAAGGGGGCCTCTCTTATGGCTACACCTTC. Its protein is CASSFQGGLSYGYTF.

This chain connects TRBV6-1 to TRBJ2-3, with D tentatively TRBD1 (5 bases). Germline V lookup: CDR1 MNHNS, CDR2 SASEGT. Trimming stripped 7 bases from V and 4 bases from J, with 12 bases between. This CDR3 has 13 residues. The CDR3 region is CASTKGRADTQYF. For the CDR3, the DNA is TGTGCCAGCACCAAAGGCAGGGCAGATACGCAGTATTTT.

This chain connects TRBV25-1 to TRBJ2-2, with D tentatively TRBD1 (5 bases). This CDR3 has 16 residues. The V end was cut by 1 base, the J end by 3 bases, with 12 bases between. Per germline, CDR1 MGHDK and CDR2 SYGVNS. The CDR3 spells CASSESGFGDTGELFF. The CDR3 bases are TGTGCCAGCAGTGAATCAGGGTTTGGAGACACCGGGGAGCTGTTTTTT.

The CDR3 sequence is CASSLEVPGTEIHEQYF. The CDR3 DNA reads TGTGCCAGCAGCTTAGAGGTGCCCGGGACAGAAATCCACGAGCAGTACTTC. The rearrangement joins TRBV7-9 to TRBJ2-7; TRBD1 matches 7 bases. Germline CDR1 reads SEHNR; CDR2 reads FQNEAQ (reference sequence). The trim removed 1 base at V and 5 bases at J, leaving 14 bases unmatched. The CDR3 runs to 17 residues. The full variable domain, its missing parts supplied by reference TRBV7-9 and TRBJ2-7, is DTGVSQNPRHKITKRGQNVTFRCDPISEHNRLYWYRQTLGQGPEFLTYFQNEAQLEKSRLLSDRFSAERPKGSFSTLEIQRTEQGDSAMYLCASSLEVPGTEIHEQYFGPGTRLTVT.

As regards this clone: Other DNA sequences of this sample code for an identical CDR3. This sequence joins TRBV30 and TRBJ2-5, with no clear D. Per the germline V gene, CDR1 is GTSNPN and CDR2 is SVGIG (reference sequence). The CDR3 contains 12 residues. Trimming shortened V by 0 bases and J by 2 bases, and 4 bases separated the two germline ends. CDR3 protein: CAWSVSQETQYF. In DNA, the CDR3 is TGTGCCTGGAGTGTATCTCAAGAGACCCAGTACTTC.

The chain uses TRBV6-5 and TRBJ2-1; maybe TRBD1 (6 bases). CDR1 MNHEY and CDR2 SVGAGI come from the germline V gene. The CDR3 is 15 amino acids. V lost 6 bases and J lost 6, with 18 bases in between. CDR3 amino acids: CASRSTGTQGNEQFF. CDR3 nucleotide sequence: TGTGCCAGCAGATCGACCGGGACACAGGGCAATGAGCAGTTCTTC.

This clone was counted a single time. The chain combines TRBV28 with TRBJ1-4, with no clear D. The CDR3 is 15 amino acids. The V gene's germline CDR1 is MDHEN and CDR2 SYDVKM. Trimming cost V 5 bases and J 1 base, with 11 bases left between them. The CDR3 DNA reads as TGTGCCAGCAGTCCCCCCCCTCGAACTAATGAAAAACTGTTTTTT. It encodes CASSPPPRTNEKLFF.

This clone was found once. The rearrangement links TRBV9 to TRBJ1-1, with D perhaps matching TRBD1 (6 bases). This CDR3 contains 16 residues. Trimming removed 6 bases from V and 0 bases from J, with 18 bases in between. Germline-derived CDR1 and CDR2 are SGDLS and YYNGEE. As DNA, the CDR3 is TGTGCCAGCACCTACCAACCGACAGGAGTGAACACTGAAGCTTTCTTT. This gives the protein CASTYQPTGVNTEAFF. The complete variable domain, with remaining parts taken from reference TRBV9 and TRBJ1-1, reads DSGVTQTPKHLITATGQRVTLRCSPRSGDLSVYWYQQSLDQGLQFLIQYYNGEERAKGNILERFSAQQFPDLHSELNLSSLELGDSALYFCASTYQPTGVNTEAFFGQGTRLTVV.

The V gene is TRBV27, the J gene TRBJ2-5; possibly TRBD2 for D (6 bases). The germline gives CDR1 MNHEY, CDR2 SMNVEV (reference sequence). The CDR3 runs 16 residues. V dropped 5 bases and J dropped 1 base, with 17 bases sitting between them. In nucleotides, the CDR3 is TGTGCCAGCAGTCCCGAGGGCGGGGCCCTCCAAGAGACCCAGTACTTC. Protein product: CASSPEGGALQETQYF.

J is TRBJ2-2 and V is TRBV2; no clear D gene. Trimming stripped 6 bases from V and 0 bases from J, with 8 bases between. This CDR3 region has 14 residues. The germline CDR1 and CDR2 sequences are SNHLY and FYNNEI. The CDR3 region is CASRVDSNTGELFF. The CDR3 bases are TGTGCCAGCAGGGTAGACTCGAACACCGGGGAGCTGTTTTTT.

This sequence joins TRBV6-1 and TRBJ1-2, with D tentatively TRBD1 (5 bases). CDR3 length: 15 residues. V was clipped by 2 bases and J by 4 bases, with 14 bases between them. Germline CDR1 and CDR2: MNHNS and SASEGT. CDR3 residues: CASSEFETGLYGYTF. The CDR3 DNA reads TGTGCCAGCAGTGAATTTGAAACAGGCCTCTATGGCTACACCTTC.

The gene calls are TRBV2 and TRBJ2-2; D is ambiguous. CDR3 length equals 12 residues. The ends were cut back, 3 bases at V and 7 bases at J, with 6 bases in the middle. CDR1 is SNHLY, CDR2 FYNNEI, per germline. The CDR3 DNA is TGTGCCAGCAGTGATGGGCACGGGGAGCTGTTTTTT. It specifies CASSDGHGELFF.

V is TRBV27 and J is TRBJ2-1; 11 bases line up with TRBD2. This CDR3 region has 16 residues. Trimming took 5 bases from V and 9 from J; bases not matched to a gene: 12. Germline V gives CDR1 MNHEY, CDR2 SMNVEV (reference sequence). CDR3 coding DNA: TGTGCCAGCAGTCCCTATAGCGGGAGGGCCGGGAGTGAGCAGTTCTTC. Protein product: CASSPYSGRAGSEQFF.

The CDR3 DNA follows: TGCGCCAGCAGCCAGGCAGCAGGGATCTACGAGCAGTACTTC. Residues: CASSQAAGIYEQYF. The chain combines TRBV5-1 with TRBJ2-7, with D possibly matching TRBD1 (5 bases). V was pared by 4 bases and J by 3 bases, with 14 bases between. The CDR3 contains 14 residues. CDR1 and CDR2 (germline): SGHRS, YFSETQ.

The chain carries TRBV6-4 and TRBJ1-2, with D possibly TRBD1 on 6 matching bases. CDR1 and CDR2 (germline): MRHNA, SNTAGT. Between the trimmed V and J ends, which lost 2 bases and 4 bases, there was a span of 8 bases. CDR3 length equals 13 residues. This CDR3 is CASSDLGGYGYTF. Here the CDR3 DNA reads TGTGCCAGCAGTGACCTAGGGGGCTATGGCTACACCTTC.

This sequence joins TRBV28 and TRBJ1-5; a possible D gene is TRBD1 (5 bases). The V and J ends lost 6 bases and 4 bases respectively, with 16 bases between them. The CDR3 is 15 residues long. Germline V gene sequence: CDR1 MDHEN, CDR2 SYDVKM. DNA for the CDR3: TGTGCCAGCAGCCCGGGGGGGGTTACAAATCAGCCCCAGCATTTT. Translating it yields CASSPGGVTNQPQHF.

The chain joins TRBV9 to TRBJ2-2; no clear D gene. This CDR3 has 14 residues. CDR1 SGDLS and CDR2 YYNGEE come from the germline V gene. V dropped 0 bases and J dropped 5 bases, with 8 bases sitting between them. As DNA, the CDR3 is TGTGCCAGCAGCGTAGGTCCGGGTACCGGGGAGCTGTTTTTT. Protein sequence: CASSVGPGTGELFF. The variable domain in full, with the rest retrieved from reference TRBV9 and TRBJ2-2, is DSGVTQTPKHLITATGQRVTLRCSPRSGDLSVYWYQQSLDQGLQFLIQYYNGEERAKGNILERFSAQQFPDLHSELNLSSLELGDSALYFCASSVGPGTGELFFGEGSRLTVL.

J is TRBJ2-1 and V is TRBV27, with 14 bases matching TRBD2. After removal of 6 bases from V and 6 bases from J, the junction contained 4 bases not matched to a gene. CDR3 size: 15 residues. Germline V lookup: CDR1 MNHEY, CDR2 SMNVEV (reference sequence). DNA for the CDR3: TGTGCCAGCAGAAGACTAGCGGGAGGGCCCAATGAGCAGTTCTTC. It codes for CASRRLAGGPNEQFF.

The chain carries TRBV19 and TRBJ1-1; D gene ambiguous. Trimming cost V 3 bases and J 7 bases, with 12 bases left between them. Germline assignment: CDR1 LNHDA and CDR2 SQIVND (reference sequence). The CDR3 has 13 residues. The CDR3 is CASSIGLWVEAFF. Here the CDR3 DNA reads TGTGCCAGTAGTATTGGACTTTGGGTTGAAGCTTTCTTT.

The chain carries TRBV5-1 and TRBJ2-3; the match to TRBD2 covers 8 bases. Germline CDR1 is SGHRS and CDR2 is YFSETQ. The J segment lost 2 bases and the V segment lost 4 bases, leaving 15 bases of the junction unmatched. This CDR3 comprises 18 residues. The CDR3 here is CASSPSAGGITNTDTQYF. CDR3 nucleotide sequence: TGCGCCAGCAGCCCCTCGGCGGGGGGAATCACCAACACAGATACGCAGTATTTT. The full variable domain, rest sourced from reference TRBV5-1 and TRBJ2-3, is KAGVTQTPRYLIKTRGQQVTLSCSPISGHRSVSWYQQTPGQGLQFLFEYFSETQRNKGNFPGRFSGRQFSNSRSEMNVSTLELGDSALYLCASSPSAGGITNTDTQYFGPGTRLTVL.

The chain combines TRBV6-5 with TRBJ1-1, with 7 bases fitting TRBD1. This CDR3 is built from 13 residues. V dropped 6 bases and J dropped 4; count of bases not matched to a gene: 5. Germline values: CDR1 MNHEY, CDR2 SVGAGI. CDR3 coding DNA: TGTGCCAGCAGCTCCAACAGGGGCACTGAAGCTTTCTTT. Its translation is CASSSNRGTEAFF.

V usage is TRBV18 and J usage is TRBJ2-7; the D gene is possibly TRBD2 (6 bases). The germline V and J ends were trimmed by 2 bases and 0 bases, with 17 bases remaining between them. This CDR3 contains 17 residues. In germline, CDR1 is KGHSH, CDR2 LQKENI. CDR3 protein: CASSPGIGSGASYEQYF. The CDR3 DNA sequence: TGTGCCAGCTCACCAGGGATAGGGTCGGGAGCCTCCTACGAGCAGTACTTC.

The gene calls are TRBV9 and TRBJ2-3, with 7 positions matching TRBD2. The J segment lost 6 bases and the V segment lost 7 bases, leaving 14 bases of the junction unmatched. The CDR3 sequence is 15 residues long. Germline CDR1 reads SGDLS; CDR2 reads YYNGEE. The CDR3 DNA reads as TGTGCCAGCGGATTAAGCGGGACTTGGGGGGATACGCAGTATTTT. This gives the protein CASGLSGTWGDTQYF.

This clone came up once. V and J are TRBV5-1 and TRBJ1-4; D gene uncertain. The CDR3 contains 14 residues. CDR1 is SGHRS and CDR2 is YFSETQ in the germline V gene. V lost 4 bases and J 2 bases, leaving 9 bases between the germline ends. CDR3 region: CASSVGQTNEKLFF. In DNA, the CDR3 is TGCGCCAGCAGCGTTGGGCAGACTAATGAAAAACTGTTTTTT.